The clone carrying this T cell receptor beta chain showed up many times. Its target is not known. Authors of the study amplified TCR beta CDR3 regions from RNA transcripts. First-round RT-PCR of the TCR CDR3 relied on the HTBI primer set. Using its own MiXCR run on the multiplex PCR reads, TCRdb lists one record per CDR3 protein. The sample consists of about 540,000 distinct CDR3 sequences, 35% to 55% of them appearing once. Looked up from germline, CDR1 is MNHEY and CDR2 is SVGEGT. V gave up 9 bases and J gave up 6 bases, with 18 bases separating them. This CDR3 comprises 14 residues. These data belong to a study of T cells in Graves' hyperthyroidism and ophthalmopathy. Used for diagnoses were clinical symptoms, serum thyroxine and TRAb, thyroid ultrasound and orbital computed tomography. Study-level findings and limits: Blood held most thyroid clonotypes expanded above 0.001 frequency. Before onset, ophthalmopathy was predicted by the model a median roughly six months earlier.

Material for sequencing was peripheral blood or thyroid tissue (not recorded which). The source is a young woman with Graves' hyperthyroidism. The rearrangement joins TRBV6-2 or TRBV6-3 to TRBJ1-5; maybe TRBD1 (6 bases). CDR3 in DNA: TGTGCCAGTCAAGGGGGATGGGTTCGTCAGCCCCAGCATTTT. Translated: CASQGGWVRQPQHF.